A single sample gave rise to the 19 T cell receptor beta chains below, sequenced in a study of cytomegalovirus exposure and HLA in healthy donors. The PCR made use of 60 Vbeta and 13 Jbeta primers. The repertoire was sequenced with immunoSEQ multiplex PCR; TCRdb's copy has only in-frame clones and lacks some. This table lists roughly 120,000 clones. Material for sequencing was PBMCs. The origin of the receptors is a man aged 18 to 30 in good health and CMV-seronegative.

The genes are TRBV25-1 and TRBJ1-3; D is unclear. Trimming removed 8 bases at V and 4 bases at J, with 6 bases between. The CDR3 is 11 residues long. Germline V gene sequence: CDR1 MGHDK, CDR2 SYGVNS. The CDR3 loop reads CASRQGNTIYF. The DNA for the CDR3 is TGTGCCAGCCGACAAGGAAACACCATATATTTT.

The genes are TRBV4-2 and TRBJ1-5; 8 nucleotides line up with TRBD1. The CDR3 is 15 residues long. Unmatched junction bases numbered 5, after V lost 2 bases and J lost 5 bases. The germline V gene has CDR1 LGHNA and CDR2 YNFKEQ. DNA for the CDR3: TGTGCCAGCAGCCAATATGGACAGGGAGATCAGCCCCAGCATTTT. Amino acids: CASSQYGQGDQPQHF.

This chain links TRBV18 with TRBJ2-2, with 8 nucleotides matching TRBD1. The CDR3 has 19 residues. Germline values: CDR1 KGHSH, CDR2 LQKENI. J was trimmed by 2 bases and V by 3 bases; bases with no gene match: 14. Here the CDR3 reads CASSPLYRDRFRNTGELFF. The CDR3 coding sequence is TGTGCCAGCTCACCCCTATACCGGGACAGGTTCCGAAACACCGGGGAGCTGTTTTTT.

J is TRBJ2-1 and V is TRBV9, with D possibly matching TRBD2 (6 bases). The V gene lost 4 bases and the J gene lost 8 bases, with 19 bases spanning the gap. CDR1 SGDLS and CDR2 YYNGEE come from the germline V gene. The CDR3 totals 15 residues. CDR3 protein: CASSLRDPSADEQFF. DNA of the CDR3: TGTGCCAGCAGCTTGCGGGACCCCTCTGCGGATGAGCAGTTCTTC.

The gene calls are TRBV6-1 and TRBJ2-1; tentative D call: TRBD1 (6 bases). Per the germline V gene, CDR1 is MNHNS and CDR2 is SASEGT. This CDR3 contains 15 residues. The germline V and J ends were trimmed by 7 bases and 2 bases, with 15 bases remaining between them. CDR3: CASTLKGDPYNEQFF. CDR3 nucleotide sequence: TGTGCCAGCACTCTAAAGGGGGACCCCTACAATGAGCAGTTCTTC.

This chain uses TRBV5-6 with TRBJ2-1, with D tentatively TRBD2 (5 bases). Between the trimmed V and J ends, which lost 0 bases and 6 bases, there was a span of 13 bases. Germline CDR1 is SGHDT and CDR2 is YYEEEE. The CDR3 is 15 residues long. The CDR3 loop reads CASSLVASSRNEQFF. In DNA, the CDR3 is TGTGCCAGCAGCTTGGTAGCGTCTAGTCGCAATGAGCAGTTCTTC.

The chain combines TRBV28 with TRBJ2-5, with a possible D match to TRBD2 (6 bases). The germline V gene encodes CDR1 MDHEN and CDR2 SYDVKM. V was pared by 5 bases and J by 5 bases, with 21 bases between. This CDR3 region has 16 residues. CDR3 nucleotides: TGTGCCAGCAGTACATTAGCGGAACCGCTCCGGGAGACCCAGTACTTC. Translated: CASSTLAEPLRETQYF.

V gene TRBV5-4 combines with J gene TRBJ2-3; TRBD2 agrees at 11 bases. The germline V gene encodes CDR1 SGHNT and CDR2 YYREEE (reference sequence). The length of the CDR3 is 16 residues. V dropped 2 bases and J dropped 0; count of bases not matched to a gene: 2. As DNA, the CDR3 is TGTGCCAGCAGCTTCAGGACTAGCGGGAGCACAGATACGCAGTATTTT. The encoded protein is CASSFRTSGSTDTQYF.

Turning to this clone: The same CDR3 is also encoded by other DNA sequences in this sample. V usage is TRBV6-1 and J usage is TRBJ1-1; D remains unclear. Germline V CDR1 and CDR2: MNHNS, SASEGT. V was clipped by 2 bases and J by 1 base, with 5 bases between them. The CDR3 extends over 13 amino acids. The CDR3 sequence is CASSEKPNTEAFF. CDR3 bases: TGTGCCAGCAGTGAAAAGCCGAACACTGAAGCTTTCTTT.

The chain links TRBV12-5 to TRBJ2-1; TRBD2 aligns across 9 bases. This CDR3 is 18 amino acids long. J was trimmed by 0 bases and V by 5 bases; bases with no gene match: 11. Germline V gene data show CDR1 as LGHNT and CDR2 as FRNRAP. CDR3 region: CASGHPGRGGASYNEQFF. The CDR3 DNA sequence: TGTGCTAGTGGTCACCCCGGACGCGGGGGGGCCTCCTACAATGAGCAGTTCTTC. The complete variable domain, with remaining parts taken from reference TRBV12-5 and TRBJ2-1, reads DARVTQTPRHKVTEMGQEVTMRCQPILGHNTVFWYRQTMMQGLELLAYFRNRAPLDDSGMPKDRFSAEMPDATLATLKIQPSEPRDSAVYFCASGHPGRGGASYNEQFFGPGTRLTVL.

V gene TRBV10-2 combines with J gene TRBJ1-1; tentative D call: TRBD1 (6 bases). Looked up from germline, CDR1 is WSHSY and CDR2 is SAAADI. Trimming pared 6 bases from V and 4 bases from J, leaving 15 bases between. The length of the CDR3 is 14 residues. This chain's CDR3 is CASRGASAVTEAFF. CDR3 bases: TGCGCCAGCAGGGGGGCCTCAGCCGTCACTGAAGCTTTCTTT.

The CDR3 nucleotides are TGTGCCTGGAGTCAGGGGTCATCCTACGAGCAGTACTTC. It encodes CAWSQGSSYEQYF. The chain joins TRBV30 to TRBJ2-7, with D perhaps matching TRBD1 (6 bases). Trimming pared 2 bases from V and 1 base from J, leaving 9 bases between. CDR3 length: 13 residues. Germline assignment: CDR1 GTSNPN and CDR2 SVGIG (reference sequence).

J is TRBJ2-7 and V is TRBV19; TRBD1 is a possible D gene (5 bases). The CDR3 totals 16 residues. V dropped 5 bases and J dropped 4 bases, with 21 bases sitting between them. CDR1 and CDR2 from the germline V gene are LNHDA and SQIVND (reference sequence). In DNA, the CDR3 is TGTGCCAGTAGTCATGGGCTAGTTTCGCAGGGATACGAGCAGTACTTC. Residues: CASSHGLVSQGYEQYF.

The chain employs TRBV28 and TRBJ2-5; tentative D call: TRBD1 (5 bases). The CDR3 extends over 11 amino acids. Germline assignment: CDR1 MDHEN and CDR2 SYDVKM. Trimming took off 5 bases at V and 7 bases at J, with 8 bases between the two ends. CDR3: CASSSDRTQYF. The CDR3 DNA reads TGTGCCAGCAGTAGCGACAGGACCCAGTACTTC.

J is TRBJ2-7 and V is TRBV19, with TRBD1 identical over 9 bases. J gave up 3 bases and V 5 bases, and 8 bases lay outside the gene matches. The germline V gene encodes CDR1 LNHDA and CDR2 SQIVND (reference sequence). This CDR3 contains 15 residues. CDR3 in DNA: TGTGCCAGTAGTGCAACCGGGACAGGGAGCTACGAGCAGTACTTC. Residues: CASSATGTGSYEQYF.

J is TRBJ1-4 and V is TRBV5-1, with a tentative D call TRBD1 (6 bases). The germline V gene encodes CDR1 SGHRS and CDR2 YFSETQ. This CDR3 has 15 residues. V was pared by 4 bases and J by 2 bases, with 12 bases between. In DNA form, the CDR3 reads TGCGCCAGCAGCATTCAGGGGACGACTAATGAAAAACTGTTTTTT. This codes for CASSIQGTTNEKLFF.

The chain is built from TRBV18 and TRBJ1-5, with a possible D match to TRBD1 (5 bases). Germline CDR1 reads KGHSH; CDR2 reads LQKENI. Trimming removed 2 bases from V and 6 bases from J, with 14 bases in between. The CDR3 totals 15 residues. The CDR3 nucleotides are TGTGCCAGCTCACCAGTGGGAGGGGCGGCTCAGCCCCAGCATTTT. Amino acids: CASSPVGGAAQPQHF.

The chain joins TRBV7-2 to TRBJ2-1, with 15 bases aligning to TRBD2. The V segment lost 5 bases and the J segment 3 bases; nucleotides outside the gene matches: 8. Germline V gene data show CDR1 as SGHTA and CDR2 as FQGNSA. The CDR3 has 18 residues. CDR3 residues: CASSIRTSGRDLYNEQFF. DNA of the CDR3: TGTGCCAGCAGCATCCGGACTAGCGGGAGGGATCTCTACAATGAGCAGTTCTTC.

J is TRBJ1-1 and V is TRBV28, with unresolved D. V was trimmed by 8 bases and J by 5 bases, leaving 9 bases between them. The CDR3 loop spans 11 amino acids. Germline loops: CDR1 MDHEN, CDR2 SYDVKM. The CDR3 protein is CASLERTEAFF. For the CDR3, the DNA is TGTGCCAGCCTTGAGAGAACTGAAGCTTTCTTT.